Listed below are T cell receptor beta chains from one sample, sequenced in a study of shared T cell receptors in the human thymus. Clones were read by immunoSEQ multiplex PCR, and TCRdb kept only the in-frame ones, dropping some. The table lists 700,000 or so clones, 70% to 90% of them singletons. This sample also appeared in a second study, on human thymus T cells.

The sequenced sample was thymocytes. These TCRs come from a girl under two years old with a congenital heart defect. CDR3s include the opening cysteine and the closing phenylalanine or tryptophan. The D gene is left open where the match is weak.

TRBJ1-1 NA TRBV15 TGTGCCACCAGCTTTGGGGCAGGAGGGGAAGCTTTCTTT CATSFGAGGEAFF
TRBJ1-4 TRBD1 TRBV4-1 TGCGCCAGCAGCCAAAAAAGACAGGGTCCAACTAATGAAAAACTGTTTTTT CASSQKRQGPTNEKLFF
TRBJ1-2 NA TRBV10-3 TGTGCCATCAGAAGGAAACGGAGGTCACGGGACTATGGCTACACCTTC CAIRRKRRSRDYGYTF
TRBJ1-1 NA TRBV4-3 TGCGCCAGCAGCCAATTAATACAGGCCATGAACACTGAAGCTTTCTTT CASSQLIQAMNTEAFF
TRBJ2-4 NA TRBV2 TGTGCCAGCAGAGCCCACGGACGGAGGACGAACATTCAGTACTTC CASRAHGRRTNIQYF
TRBJ2-7 NA TRBV7-2 TGTGCCAGCAGCTCCGCCGACAGACAAAGGATCGAGCAGTACTTC CASSSADRQRIEQYF
TRBJ2-3 TRBD1 TRBV18 TGTGCCAGCTCACCAAGGGTAGCTGGGACAGGGATGACAGATACGCAGTATTTT CASSPRVAGTGMTDTQYF
TRBJ1-5 NA TRBV28 TGTGCCAGCAGTGCCAACCCTGGACAGACCAATCAGCCCCAGCATTTT CASSANPGQTNQPQHF
TRBJ2-1 NA TRBV7-8 TGTGCCAGCAGCCCTGGGACAATGGAATACAATGAGCAGTTCTTC CASSPGTMEYNEQFF
TRBJ2-7 NA TRBV20-1 TGCAGTGCCCCGGGTGACTACGAGCAGTACTTC CSAPGDYEQYF